These T cell receptor beta chains were read from a single sample in a study of early stage breast cancer tumors. Using immunoSEQ multiplex PCR, the repertoire was profiled, and TCRdb retains in-frame clones only, with some absent. The table lists about 38,000 clones, around 68% of them singletons, with less than 7.5% in the top ten. What was sequenced was blood. These receptors were collected from a person between 60 and 69 years old with breast cancer. The CDR3 runs from the conserved cysteine through the conserved F or W. A D gene is named only where the DNA matches it firmly. The size entry is marked missing in some rows and otherwise reads once, few, many or a size class.

TRBJ2-5 | TRBV7-9 | TRBD2 | - | CASSSGLAGGTQETQYF | TGTGCCAGCAGCTCCGGACTAGCGGGGGGAACCCAAGAGACCCAGTACTTC
TRBJ2-7 | TRBV6-1 | TRBD2 | - | CASTLRLAGPREQYF | TGTGCCAGCACCCTCAGACTAGCGGGGCCGAGAGAGCAGTACTTC
TRBJ2-7 | TRBV7-9 | - | - | CASSLGGATYEQYF | TGTGCCAGCAGCTTAGGGGGCGCAACGTACGAGCAGTACTTC
TRBJ1-2 | TRBV18 | - | few | CASSPSDRTSYTF | TGTGCCAGCTCACCTTCCGACAGGACTAGCTACACCTTC
TRBJ2-7 | TRBV4-1 | TRBD1 | - | CASSRTGSIYEQYF | TGCGCCAGCAGCAGGACAGGGAGTATCTACGAGCAGTACTTC
TRBJ1-2 | TRBV27 | - | - | CASSPQQGPDGYTF | TGTGCCAGCAGTCCCCAACAGGGTCCAGATGGCTACACCTTC
TRBJ1-2 | TRBV4-2 | TRBD1 | - | CASGGTGTGGPYGYTF | TGTGCCAGCGGGGGGACAGGGACCGGCGGGCCCTATGGCTACACCTTC
TRBJ2-7 | TRBV6-1 | - | - | CASSVRARYEQYF | TGTGCCAGCAGTGTCAGGGCTCGGTACGAGCAGTACTTC
TRBJ2-6 | TRBV4-1 | TRBD1 | - | CASSQDLQGAAGANVLTF | TGCGCCAGCAGCCAAGATCTACAGGGGGCTGCAGGGGCCAACGTCCTGACTTTC
TRBJ1-2 | TRBV19 | TRBD1 | - | CASSSTGGKSGYTF | TGTGCCAGTAGCTCGACAGGGGGCAAAAGTGGCTACACCTTC
TRBJ2-5 | TRBV19 | - | - | CASSPEGRMFSETQYF | TGTGCCAGTAGTCCGGAGGGCCGGATGTTTTCAGAGACCCAGTACTTC
TRBJ1-5 | TRBV4-1 | TRBD1 | - | CASSLGQDSNQPQHF | TGCGCCAGCAGCCTGGGACAGGATAGCAATCAGCCCCAGCATTTT
TRBJ1-2 | TRBV6-1 | - | - | CASSASQGYYGYTF | TGTGCCAGCAGTGCCTCACAGGGATACTATGGCTACACCTTC
TRBJ1-2 | TRBV12-1 | - | few | CASSFGRTNYGYTF | TGTGCCAGCAGCTTTGGCCGGACTAACTATGGCTACACCTTC
TRBJ2-7 | TRBV28 | - | - | CASSLAGKSSYEQYF | TGTGCCAGCAGTTTAGCCGGGAAGAGCTCCTACGAGCAGTACTTC
TRBJ2-5 | TRBV19 | - | few | CASSVGKPETQYF | TGTGCCAGTAGTGTCGGGAAACCGGAGACCCAGTACTTC
TRBJ2-3 | TRBV19 | TRBD2 | - | CASSIWREDSPTQYF | TGTGCCAGTAGTATTTGGCGGGAGGATTCTCCTACGCAGTATTTT
TRBJ1-6 | TRBV30 | - | - | CAWSVLRMIYNSPLHF | TGTGCCTGGAGTGTACTCAGGATGATCTATAATTCACCCCTCCACTTT
TRBJ2-1 | TRBV19 | - | - | CASSIGDEQFF | TGTGCCAGTAGCATCGGGGATGAGCAGTTCTTC
TRBJ1-1 | TRBV6-6 | - | - | CASRNPGTGNTEAFF | TGTGCCAGCAGGAATCCCGGGACGGGAAACACTGAAGCTTTCTTT
TRBJ2-7 | TRBV2 | - | - | CASSGRPGQSLNYEQYF | TGTGCCAGCAGTGGCCGGCCCGGACAGTCCCTTAACTACGAGCAGTACTTC
TRBJ2-1 | TRBV7-8 | TRBD1 | - | CASSLFAGTEFF | TGTGCCAGCAGCTTATTTGCCGGGACAGAGTTCTTC
TRBJ1-2 | TRBV19 | - | - | CASSPGRVLDYGYTF | TGTGCCAGTAGCCCGGGGCGGGTACTGGACTATGGCTACACCTTC
TRBJ1-1 | TRBV5-1 | - | - | CASSLGNTYTEAFF | TGCGCCAGCAGCTTGGGAAACACCTACACTGAAGCTTTCTTT
TRBJ2-5 | TRBV11-3 | - | - | CASSLGGAQETQYF | TGTGCCAGCAGCTTAGGGGGGGCCCAAGAGACCCAGTACTTC
TRBJ1-1 | TRBV5-1 | TRBD1 | - | CASSQGQGPLMNTEAFF | TGCGCCAGCAGCCAGGGACAGGGGCCCCTAATGAACACTGAAGCTTTCTTT
TRBJ1-1 | TRBV19 | - | - | CASSREQGSGTEAFF | TGTGCCAGTAGCAGGGAACAGGGCTCGGGCACTGAAGCTTTCTTT
TRBJ2-3 | TRBV5-1 | TRBD2 | - | CASSWGGIGTADTQYF | TGCGCCAGCAGCTGGGGGGGGATAGGGACTGCAGATACGCAGTATTTT
TRBJ1-6 | TRBV19 | - | - | CASTATGTGSPLHF | TGTGCCAGTACCGCCACAGGGACCGGTTCACCCCTCCACTTT
TRBJ2-7 | TRBV21-1 | - | few | CASREAGGPGEQYF | TGTGCCAGCAGGGAAGCGGGAGGGCCGGGGGAGCAGTACTTC
TRBJ1-5 | TRBV27 | - | few | CASSQWSNQPQHF | TGTGCCAGCAGTCAATGGAGCAATCAGCCCCAGCATTTT
TRBJ2-1 | TRBV18 | TRBD2 | few | CASSGLAGNNEQFF | TGTGCCAGCTCGGGACTAGCGGGGAACAATGAGCAGTTCTTC
TRBJ2-4 | TRBV4-1 | - | once | CASAGAGNLKVGIQYF | TGCGCCAGCGCTGGGGCAGGGAATTTAAAGGTGGGCATTCAGTACTTC
TRBJ2-3 | TRBV11-2 | TRBD2 | - | CASSSNPGTSGIKYF | TGTGCCAGCAGCTCCAACCCCGGGACTAGCGGGATAAAGTATTTT
TRBJ1-2 | TRBV10-3 | TRBD1 | few | CAISTGTGGPGYTF | TGTGCCATCAGTACGGGGACAGGGGGCCCTGGCTACACCTTC
TRBJ2-1 | TRBV18 | TRBD1 | - | CASSHGQGYNEQFF | TGTGCCAGCTCCCATGGACAGGGCTACAATGAGCAGTTCTTC
TRBJ1-5 | TRBV2 | TRBD1 | - | CASRLGQGSFSNQPQHF | TGTGCCAGCAGGCTCGGACAGGGAAGTTTTAGCAATCAGCCCCAGCATTTT
TRBJ2-5 | TRBV7-8 | - | - | CASSFWGETQYF | TGTGCCAGCAGCTTCTGGGGAGAGACCCAGTACTTC
TRBJ2-5 | TRBV2 | - | - | CASSPGRVLETQYF | TGTGCCAGCAGCCCAGGGAGAGTGTTGGAGACCCAGTACTTC
TRBJ2-3 | TRBV6-1 | - | few | CASSDSHGGRDTQYF | TGTGCCAGCAGTGATTCACATGGGGGGAGAGATACGCAGTATTTT
TRBJ2-5 | TRBV29-1 | TRBD2 | - | CSVGRLAGGPGTQYF | TGCAGCGTTGGCCGACTAGCGGGAGGGCCGGGGACCCAGTACTTC
TRBJ2-5 | TRBV7-7 | - | - | CASSLAQGLQETQYF | TGTGCTAGCAGCTTGGCCCAAGGACTACAAGAGACCCAGTACTTC
TRBJ2-1 | TRBV15 | - | - | CATSSPELSSYNEQFF | TGTGCCACCAGCAGTCCCGAGCTTAGCTCCTACAATGAGCAGTTCTTC
TRBJ2-7 | TRBV4-1 | - | once | CASSQDLSSYEQYF | TGCGCCAGCAGCCAAGACTTGAGCTCCTACGAGCAGTACTTC
TRBJ2-7 | TRBV4-1 | - | - | CASSQPTGRGNTYEQYF | TGCGCCAGCAGCCAGCCGACAGGGCGGGGGAATACCTACGAGCAGTACTTC
TRBJ2-3 | TRBV5-1 | - | once | CASSPQGGGTDTQYF | TGCGCCAGCAGCCCTCAGGGGGGGGGCACAGATACGCAGTATTTT
TRBJ2-7 | TRBV29-1 | TRBD2 | - | CSVIRRGGYEQYF | TGCAGCGTCATACGGCGGGGGGGCTACGAGCAGTACTTC
TRBJ1-3 | TRBV19 | - | - | CASTLGESGNTIYF | TGTGCCAGTACCCTTGGGGAGTCCGGAAACACCATATATTTT
TRBJ2-4 | TRBV5-4 | TRBD2 | - | CASSLAGVAKNIQYF | TGTGCCAGCAGCTTAGCGGGGGTAGCCAAAAACATTCAGTACTTC
TRBJ2-3 | TRBV5-1 | - | - | CASGQGSTDTQYF | TGCGCCAGCGGGCAGGGTAGCACAGATACGCAGTATTTT
TRBJ2-7 | TRBV2 | - | - | CASKDKPYEQYF | TGTGCCAGCAAGGATAAACCCTACGAGCAGTACTTC
TRBJ2-7 | TRBV7-3 | - | few | CASSRDGYYEQYF | TGTGCCAGCAGCCGGGACGGGTACTACGAGCAGTACTTC
TRBJ2-7 | TRBV6-5 | TRBD2 | - | CASSSPFSGSNYEQYF | TGTGCCAGCAGTTCCCCGTTTAGCGGGAGTAACTACGAGCAGTACTTC
TRBJ2-3 | TRBV11-3 | - | - | CASSSTGVATDTQYF | TGTGCCAGCAGCTCGACGGGGGTAGCCACAGATACGCAGTATTTT
TRBJ2-1 | TRBV5-1 | TRBD1 | few | CASSDPGTGVSYNEQFF | TGCGCCAGCAGCGACCCGGGAACAGGGGTCTCCTACAATGAGCAGTTCTTC
TRBJ2-2 | TRBV4-2 | - | - | CASSQGIPALVTGELFF | TGTGCCAGCAGCCAAGGGATCCCGGCGCTCGTGACCGGGGAGCTGTTTTTT
TRBJ2-7 | TRBV7-6 | - | few | CASSLRLEGHEQYF | TGTGCCAGCAGCTTAAGGTTGGAGGGACACGAGCAGTACTTC
TRBJ1-5 | TRBV27 | - | few | CASSFRREDQPQHF | TGTGCCAGCAGTTTCCGCAGGGAGGATCAGCCCCAGCATTTT
TRBJ1-4 | TRBV18 | - | - | CASSLYEFEKLFF | TGTGCCAGCTCCCTTTACGAGTTCGAAAAACTGTTTTTT
TRBJ2-7 | TRBV27 | TRBD1 | - | CASKQGAGYEQYF | TGTGCCAGCAAACAGGGGGCTGGGTACGAGCAGTACTTC